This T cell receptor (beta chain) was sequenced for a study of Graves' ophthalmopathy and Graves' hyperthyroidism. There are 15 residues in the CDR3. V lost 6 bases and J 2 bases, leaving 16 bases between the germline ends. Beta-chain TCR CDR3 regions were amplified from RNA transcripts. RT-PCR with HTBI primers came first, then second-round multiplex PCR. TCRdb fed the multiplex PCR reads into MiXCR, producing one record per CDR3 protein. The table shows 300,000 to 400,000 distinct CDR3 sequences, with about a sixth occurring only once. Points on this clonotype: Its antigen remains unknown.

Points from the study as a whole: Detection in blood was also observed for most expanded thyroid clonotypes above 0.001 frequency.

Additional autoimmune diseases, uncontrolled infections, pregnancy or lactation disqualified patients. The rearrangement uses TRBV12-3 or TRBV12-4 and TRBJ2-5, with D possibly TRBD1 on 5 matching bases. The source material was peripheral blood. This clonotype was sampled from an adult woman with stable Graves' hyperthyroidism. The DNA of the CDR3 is TGTGCCAGCAGCGGAAGGGGCAGACCTCAAGAGACCCAGTACTTC. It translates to CASSGRGRPQETQYF.